This T cell receptor beta chain was captured in a study of cytomegalovirus exposure and HLA in healthy donors. A note on this clone: What it recognizes is unknown.

Samples came from healthy bone marrow donors. At sampling all donors were nominally healthy, likely with unrecorded immune exposures. 13 Jbeta primers and 60 Vbeta primers were used for the PCR. Clones were sequenced by immunoSEQ multiplex PCR, and TCRdb holds only the in-frame ones, with some missing. The data show about 220,000 clones, approximately 83% seen once. Study results and limitations: The authors later found most CMV-associated TCR beta chains appeared HLA-restricted. Accurate predictions that matched the HLA-A and HLA-B alleles of most subjects were reportedly made from TCR beta sequences.

Sample: PBMCs. The clonotype originates from a boy aged 2 to 10 in good health and CMV-seronegative.

The CDR3 is CASSGQTTSADTQYF. The CDR3 region has the DNA TGTGCCAGCAGTGGGCAGACTACTAGCGCTGATACGCAGTATTTT. The V call is TRBV6-1, the J call TRBJ2-3; 7 bases match TRBD2. CDR3 length: 15 amino acids. Germline values: CDR1 MNHNS, CDR2 SASEGT. V dropped 4 bases and J dropped 6; count of bases not matched to a gene: 10.